A single sample is the source of the 14 T cell receptor beta chains below, sequenced in a study of T-cell memory formation after mild COVID-19. MiXCR, run by TCRdb on the 5' RACE reads, gives a single entry per CDR3 protein. This sample has hundreds of thousands of distinct CDR3 sequences, with roughly 13% found just once. The sequenced sample was PBMCs or a T cell subset sorted from them (not recorded which). Receptor source: a man younger than 35 who had mild COVID-19 (a few samples of this study predate the infection). Cell type and time point are not known.

The table lists this clonotype with a few counts. The V gene is TRBV7-2, the J gene TRBJ2-7, with TRBD2 identical over 8 bases. The V segment lost 2 bases and the J segment 0 bases; nucleotides outside the gene matches: 3. The CDR3 totals 15 residues. In germline, CDR1 is SGHTA, CDR2 FQGNSA. CDR3 nucleotides: TGTGCCAGCAGCTTAAGCGGGAGAAACTCCTACGAGCAGTACTTC. This sequence encodes CASSLSGRNSYEQYF.

This clonotype has a count of ten or more. V gene TRBV29-1 combines with J gene TRBJ2-2; 7 bases align to TRBD1. Germline CDR1 and CDR2: SQVTM and ANQGSEA. CDR3 size: 14 residues. V lost 0 bases and J lost 3; bases outside the gene matches: 1. This CDR3 is CSVEDGTDTGELFF. CDR3 in DNA: TGCAGCGTTGAAGACGGGACAGACACCGGGGAGCTGTTTTTT.

There are many counts of this clonotype. This chain joins TRBV7-6 and TRBJ2-1; 8 nucleotides align to TRBD1. The V gene's germline CDR1 is SGHVS and CDR2 FNYEAQ. The CDR3 spans 15 residues. After removal of 5 bases from V and 3 bases from J, the junction contained 6 bases not matched to a gene. DNA of the CDR3: TGTGCCAGCAGCCCCGGGACAGGCCTCTACAATGAGCAGTTCTTC. Translation gives CASSPGTGLYNEQFF. Full variable domain (missing parts from reference TRBV7-6 and TRBJ2-1): GAGVSQSPRYKVTKRGQDVALRCDPISGHVSLYWYRQALGQGPEFLTYFNYEAQQDKSGLPNDRFSAERPEGSISTLTIQRTEQRDSAMYRCASSPGTGLYNEQFFGPGTRLTVL.

This clonotype showed up just a few times. The chain employs TRBV20-1 and TRBJ1-6; no clear D. Deletions cut 0 bases from V and 8 bases from J, with 14 bases between. CDR3 length: 15 residues. Germline V lookup: CDR1 DFQATT, CDR2 SNEGSKA (reference sequence). In nucleotides, the CDR3 is TGCAGTGCTAGAGATCTTAGGGATGGGGATTCACCCCTCCACTTT. Translated: CSARDLRDGDSPLHF.

This clonotype was seen repeatedly, ten times or more. The chain couples TRBV7-9 to TRBJ2-1; D remains ambiguous. Trimming stripped 2 bases from V and 2 bases from J, with 10 bases between. The CDR3 has 15 amino acids. Per germline, CDR1 SEHNR and CDR2 FQNEAQ (reference sequence). The CDR3 coding sequence is TGTGCCAGCAGCTTATCAGGCTTTCCCTACAATGAGCAGTTCTTC. Its protein is CASSLSGFPYNEQFF.

The rearrangement links TRBV9 to TRBJ1-1; D gene unclear. Germline V gene lookup returns CDR1 SGDLS and CDR2 YYNGEE. The CDR3 is made up of 13 amino acids. The V gene lost 3 bases and the J gene lost 3 bases, with 9 bases spanning the gap. The CDR3 nucleotides read TGTGCCAGCAGCGCGCCTCTCGACACTGAAGCTTTCTTT. Protein sequence: CASSAPLDTEAFF.

V usage is TRBV7-6 and J usage is TRBJ2-6; D is ambiguous. V lost 3 bases to trimming and J lost 0 bases, with 9 bases between them. CDR3 length: 16 residues. Germline V gene lookup returns CDR1 SGHVS and CDR2 FNYEAQ. The CDR3 region is CASSFRHVSGANVLTF. Here the CDR3 DNA reads TGTGCCAGCAGCTTCCGACACGTCTCTGGGGCCAACGTCCTGACTTTC.

This chain uses TRBV12-5 with TRBJ2-5, with D possibly matching TRBD2 (5 bases). V was shortened by 5 bases and J by 1 base, with 11 bases between the two germline ends. The length of the CDR3 is 14 residues. Germline CDR1 is LGHNT and CDR2 is FRNRAP. The CDR3 sequence: CASGGPGFQETQYF. CDR3 DNA sequence: TGTGCTAGTGGTGGGCCGGGGTTCCAAGAGACCCAGTACTTC.

The chain couples TRBV7-3 to TRBJ1-1, with D possibly TRBD1 on 5 matching bases. The germline V gene has CDR1 SGHTA and CDR2 FQGTGA. The CDR3 has 16 residues. Deletions cut 5 bases from V and 5 bases from J, with 21 bases between. The CDR3 DNA reads TGTGCCAGCAGCCGCTCCGGCGGGGCGGGGAGTACTGAAGCTTTCTTT. Translation gives CASSRSGGAGSTEAFF.

V is TRBV7-9 and J is TRBJ2-7, with no clear D. The CDR3 is 14 residues long. V lost 7 bases, J lost 4 bases, and 17 bases lay in between. Germline CDR1 reads SEHNR; CDR2 reads FQNEAQ (reference sequence). The CDR3 DNA reads TGTGCCAGCACCCCACGGATTGCGGAGTACGAGCAGTACTTC. Translating it yields CASTPRIAEYEQYF. The full variable domain, rest sourced from reference TRBV7-9 and TRBJ2-7, is DTGVSQNPRHKITKRGQNVTFRCDPISEHNRLYWYRQTLGQGPEFLTYFQNEAQLEKSRLLSDRFSAERPKGSFSTLEIQRTEQGDSAMYLCASTPRIAEYEQYFGPGTRLTVT.

The chain employs TRBV5-6 and TRBJ2-5, with D possibly matching TRBD1 (6 bases). CDR1 is SGHDT and CDR2 is YYEEEE in the germline V gene. Trimming shortened V by 5 bases and J by 4 bases, and 12 bases separated the two germline ends. The CDR3 is 13 amino acids. CDR3 sequence: CASRVTGLETQYF. The CDR3 DNA reads TGTGCCAGCAGGGTTACAGGGTTAGAGACCCAGTACTTC.

This clonotype was found a few times. The rearrangement joins TRBV5-1 to TRBJ2-1; D uncertain. The length of the CDR3 is 13 residues. The V end was cut by 4 bases, the J end by 3 bases, with 8 bases between. Germline CDR1 reads SGHRS; CDR2 reads YFSETQ. In DNA form, the CDR3 reads TGCGCCAGCAGCCGGCCGGGCTACAATGAGCAGTTCTTC. It is translated as CASSRPGYNEQFF.

There are a few counts of this clonotype. The chain carries TRBV10-3 and TRBJ1-3; D might be TRBD1 (6 bases). Deletions cut 6 bases from V and 2 bases from J, with 14 bases between. Per germline, CDR1 ENHRY and CDR2 SYGVKD. This CDR3 is built from 15 residues. CDR3 coding DNA: TGTGCCATCAGCAGACAGGAAGGGGCTGGAAACACCATATATTTT. Translated, it gives CAISRQEGAGNTIYF.

This clonotype was seen at least ten times. CDR3: CASSLFGTYEQYF. For the CDR3, the DNA is TGTGCCAGCAGCTTATTCGGGACCTACGAGCAGTACTTC. The V call is TRBV5-4, the J call TRBJ2-7; possible D gene TRBD2, 5 bases. This CDR3 comprises 13 residues. V was cut by 2 bases and J by 2 bases, with 8 bases left in between. Germline assignment: CDR1 SGHNT and CDR2 YYREEE (reference sequence).